In its sample, the clone carrying this TCR beta chain was seen many times. This entry belongs to a study of T cells in Graves' hyperthyroidism and ophthalmopathy. Amplification targeted TCR beta CDR3 regions from RNA transcripts. The HTBI primer set drove a first-round RT-PCR of the TCR CDR3. MiXCR, applied by TCRdb to the multiplex PCR reads, yields one record per CDR3 protein. In the table there are around 400,000 distinct CDR3 sequences, around a quarter of which are singletons. The CDR3 runs 15 residues. V was pared by 2 bases and J by 4 bases, with 5 bases of the junction left unmatched. The germline gives CDR1 MDHEN, CDR2 SYDVKM.

The V and J genes are TRBV28 and TRBJ2-7, with 10 bases aligning to TRBD2. The origin of this receptor is a man aged 50 or older with Graves' hyperthyroidism. What was sequenced was blood. DNA for the CDR3: TGTGCCAGCAGTTTACGGGAGCGGGAGGGGTACGAGCAGTACTTC. This sequence encodes CASSLREREGYEQYF.